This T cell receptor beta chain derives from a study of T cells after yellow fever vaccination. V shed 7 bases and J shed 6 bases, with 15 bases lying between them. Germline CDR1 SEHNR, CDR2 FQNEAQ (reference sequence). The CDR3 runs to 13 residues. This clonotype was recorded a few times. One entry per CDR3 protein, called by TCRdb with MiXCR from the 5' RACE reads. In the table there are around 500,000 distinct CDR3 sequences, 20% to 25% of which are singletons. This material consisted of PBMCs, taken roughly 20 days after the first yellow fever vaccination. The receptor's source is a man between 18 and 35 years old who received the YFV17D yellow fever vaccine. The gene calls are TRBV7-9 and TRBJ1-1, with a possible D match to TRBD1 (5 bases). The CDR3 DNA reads TGTGCCAGCATCACTTTGCGGGGGGCTGAAGCTTTCTTT. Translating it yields CASITLRGAEAFF.